This TCR beta chain was sequenced during a study of molecular identifiers for immune sequencing clone quantification. This clonotype was seen many times. Antigen unknown. Study-wide results and caveats: For highly expanded clones, sizes could be underestimated when identical TCR molecules share a barcode. Spiked TCR RNA from one Jurkat cell reportedly showed up when mixed among 950,000 to 1,000,000 naive cells.

The germline V gene encodes CDR1 SGDLS and CDR2 YYNGEE. The CDR3 runs to 18 residues. V dropped 3 bases and J dropped 1 base, with 17 bases sitting between them. Each CDR3 protein gets one entry after TCRdb re-called the PCR reads with MiXCR. The data contain 250,000 to 400,000 distinct CDR3 sequences, about 22% of them seen just once; the ten biggest clones take up 0.81%. The chain has TRBV9 and TRBJ1-6, with D perhaps matching TRBD1 (5 bases). The specimen was naive CD8+ T cells from blood, with Jurkat cell RNA spiked in. As to subset: FACS-sorted CD8+CD4-CCR7+CD45RA+ naive T cells. The sequence came from a human donor in good health. Some libraries in this study had Jurkat cell RNA spiked in. CDR3 amino acids: CASSERDPSVSYNSPLHF. CDR3 DNA: TGTGCCAGCAGCGAGAGGGACCCGAGTGTATCCTATAATTCACCCCTCCACTTT.